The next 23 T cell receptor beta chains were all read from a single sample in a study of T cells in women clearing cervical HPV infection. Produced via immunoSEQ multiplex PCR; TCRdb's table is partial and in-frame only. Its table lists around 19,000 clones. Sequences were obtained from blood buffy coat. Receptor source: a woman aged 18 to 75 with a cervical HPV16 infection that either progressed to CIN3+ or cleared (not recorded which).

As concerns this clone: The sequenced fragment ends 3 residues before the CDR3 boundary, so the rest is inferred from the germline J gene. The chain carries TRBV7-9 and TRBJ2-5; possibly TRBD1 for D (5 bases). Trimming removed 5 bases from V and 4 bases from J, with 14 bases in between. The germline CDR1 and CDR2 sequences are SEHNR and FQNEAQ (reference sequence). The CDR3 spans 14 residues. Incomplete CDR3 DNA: TGTGCCAGCAGCCAATGGGGCTACACAGAGACC. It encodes CASSQWGYTET. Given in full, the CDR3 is CASSQWGYTETQYF.

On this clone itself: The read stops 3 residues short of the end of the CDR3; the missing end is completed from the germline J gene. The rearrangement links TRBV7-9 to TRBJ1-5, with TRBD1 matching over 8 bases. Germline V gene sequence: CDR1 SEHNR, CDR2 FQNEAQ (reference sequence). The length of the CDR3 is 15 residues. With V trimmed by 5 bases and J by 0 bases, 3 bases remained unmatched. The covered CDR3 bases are TGTGCCAGCAGCCGGGACAGGACTAGCAATCAGCCC. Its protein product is CASSRDRTSNQP. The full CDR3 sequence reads CASSRDRTSNQPQHF. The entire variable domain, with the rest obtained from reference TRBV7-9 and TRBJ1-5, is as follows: DTGVSQNPRHKITKRGQNVTFRCDPISEHNRLYWYRQTLGQGPEFLTYFQNEAQLEKSRLLSDRFSAERPKGSFSTLEIQRTEQGDSAMYLCASSRDRTSNQPQHFGDGTRLSIL.

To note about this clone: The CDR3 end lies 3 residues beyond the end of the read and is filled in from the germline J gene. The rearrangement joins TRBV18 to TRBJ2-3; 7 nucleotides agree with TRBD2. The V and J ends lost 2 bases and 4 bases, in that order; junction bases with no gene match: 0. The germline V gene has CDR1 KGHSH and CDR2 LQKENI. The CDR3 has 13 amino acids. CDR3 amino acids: CASSPAGADTQYF. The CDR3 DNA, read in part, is TGTGCCAGCTCACCAGCGGGGGCAGATACG.

The CDR3 DNA, read in part, is TGTGCCAGCAGTGACAGGGGATCCTATGGC. It translates to CASSDRGSYG. The full-length CDR3 reads as CASSDRGSYGYTF. The chain couples TRBV2 to TRBJ1-2; D perhaps matches TRBD1 (6 bases). The sequenced fragment ends 3 residues before the CDR3 boundary, so the rest is inferred from the germline J gene. This CDR3 has 13 amino acids. Germline V CDR1 and CDR2: SNHLY, FYNNEI. V was trimmed by 3 bases and J by 4 bases, leaving 9 bases between them.

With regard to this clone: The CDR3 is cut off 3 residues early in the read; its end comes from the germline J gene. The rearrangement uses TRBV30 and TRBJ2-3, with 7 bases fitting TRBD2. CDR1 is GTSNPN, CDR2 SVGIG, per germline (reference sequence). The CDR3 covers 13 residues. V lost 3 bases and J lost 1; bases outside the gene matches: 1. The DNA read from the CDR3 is TGTGCCTGGAGCCGGGGGGGCACAGATACG. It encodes CAWSRGGTDT. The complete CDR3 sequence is CAWSRGGTDTQYF. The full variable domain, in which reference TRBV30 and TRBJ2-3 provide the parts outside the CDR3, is SQTIHQWPATLVQPVGSPLSLECTVEGTSNPNLYWYRQAAGRGLQLLFYSVGIGQISSEVPQNLSASRPQDRQFILSSKKLLLSDSGFYLCAWSRGGTDTQYFGPGTRLTVL.

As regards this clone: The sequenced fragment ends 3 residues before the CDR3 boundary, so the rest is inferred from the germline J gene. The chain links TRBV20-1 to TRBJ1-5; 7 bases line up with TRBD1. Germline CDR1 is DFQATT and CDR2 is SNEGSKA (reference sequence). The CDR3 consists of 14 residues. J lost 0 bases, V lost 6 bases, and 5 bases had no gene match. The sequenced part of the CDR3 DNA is TGCAGTGCAACGACAGGGAGTAGCAATCAGCCC. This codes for CSATTGSSNQP. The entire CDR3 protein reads CSATTGSSNQPQHF.

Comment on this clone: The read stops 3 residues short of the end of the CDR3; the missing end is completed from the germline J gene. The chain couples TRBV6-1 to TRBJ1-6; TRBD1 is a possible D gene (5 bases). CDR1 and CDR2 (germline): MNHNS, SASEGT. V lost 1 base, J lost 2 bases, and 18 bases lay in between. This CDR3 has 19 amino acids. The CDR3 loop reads CASSEVGGGARTYNSPLHF. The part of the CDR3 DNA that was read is TGTGCCAGCAGTGAAGTAGGCGGCGGGGCGCGTACCTATAATTCACCC.

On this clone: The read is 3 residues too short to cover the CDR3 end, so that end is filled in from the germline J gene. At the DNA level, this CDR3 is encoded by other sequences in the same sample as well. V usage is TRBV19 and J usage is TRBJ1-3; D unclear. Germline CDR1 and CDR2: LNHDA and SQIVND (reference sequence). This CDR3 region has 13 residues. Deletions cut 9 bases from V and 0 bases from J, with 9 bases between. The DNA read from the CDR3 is TGTGCCAGCCACAGATTCTCTGGAAACACC. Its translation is CASHRFSGNT. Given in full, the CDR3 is CASHRFSGNTIYF.

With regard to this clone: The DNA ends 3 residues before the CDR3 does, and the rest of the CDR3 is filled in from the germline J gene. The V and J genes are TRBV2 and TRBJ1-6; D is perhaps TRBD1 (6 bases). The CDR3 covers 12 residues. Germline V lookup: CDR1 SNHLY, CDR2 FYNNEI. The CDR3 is CASSSGGTTLHF. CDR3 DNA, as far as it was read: TGTGCCAGCAGCTCGGGCGGGACAACC. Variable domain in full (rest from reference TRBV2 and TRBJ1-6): EPEVTQTPSHQVTQMGQEVILRCVPISNHLYFYWYRQILGQKVEFLVSFYNNEISEKSEIFDDQFSVERPDGSNFTLKIRSTKLEDSAMYFCASSSGGTTLHFGNGTRLTVT.

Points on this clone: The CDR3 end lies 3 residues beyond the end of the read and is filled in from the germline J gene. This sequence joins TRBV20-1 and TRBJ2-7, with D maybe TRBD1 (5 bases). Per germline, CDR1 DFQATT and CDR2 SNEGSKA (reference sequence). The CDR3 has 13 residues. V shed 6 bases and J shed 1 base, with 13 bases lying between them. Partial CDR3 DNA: TGCAGTGCGGAATCCAGGGATTCCTACGAG. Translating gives CSAESRDSYE. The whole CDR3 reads CSAESRDSYEQYF.

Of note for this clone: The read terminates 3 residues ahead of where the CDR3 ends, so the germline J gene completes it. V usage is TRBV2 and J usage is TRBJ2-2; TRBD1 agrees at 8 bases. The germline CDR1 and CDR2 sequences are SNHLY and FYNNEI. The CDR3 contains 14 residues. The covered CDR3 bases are TGTGCCAGCAGTGAGGGCCAGGACAGGGAAAAG. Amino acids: CASSEGQDREK. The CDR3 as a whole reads CASSEGQDREKLFF.

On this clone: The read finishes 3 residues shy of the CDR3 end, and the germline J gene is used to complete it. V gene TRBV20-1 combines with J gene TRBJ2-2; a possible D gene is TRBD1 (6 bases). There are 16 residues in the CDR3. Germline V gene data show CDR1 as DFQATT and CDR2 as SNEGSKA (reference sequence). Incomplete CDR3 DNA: TGCAGTGCTAGAAGCGGACAGAGGCTCAGTGGTTCACCG. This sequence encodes CSARSGQRLSGSP. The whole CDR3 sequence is CSARSGQRLSGSPLFF.

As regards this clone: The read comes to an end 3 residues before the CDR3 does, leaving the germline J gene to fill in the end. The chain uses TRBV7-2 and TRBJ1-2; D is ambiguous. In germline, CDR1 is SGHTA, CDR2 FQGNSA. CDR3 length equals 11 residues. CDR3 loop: CASSRTYDYTF. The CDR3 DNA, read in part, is TGTGCCAGCAGCCGCACCTACGAC.

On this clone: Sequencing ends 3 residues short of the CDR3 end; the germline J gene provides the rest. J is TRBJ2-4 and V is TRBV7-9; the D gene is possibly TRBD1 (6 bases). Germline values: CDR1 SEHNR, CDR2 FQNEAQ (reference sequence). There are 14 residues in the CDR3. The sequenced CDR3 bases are TGTGCCAGCAGCGAAGTCGGACAGCTCTATGGT. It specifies CASSEVGQLYG. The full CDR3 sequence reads CASSEVGQLYGQYF.

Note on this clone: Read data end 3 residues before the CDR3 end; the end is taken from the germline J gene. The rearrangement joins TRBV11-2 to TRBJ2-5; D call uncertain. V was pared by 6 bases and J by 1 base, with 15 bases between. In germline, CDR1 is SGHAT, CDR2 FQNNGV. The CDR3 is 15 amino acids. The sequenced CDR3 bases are TGTGCCAGCAGACGAGGCGTGGGCAGCCAAGAGACC. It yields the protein CASRRGVGSQET. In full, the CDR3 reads CASRRGVGSQETQYF.

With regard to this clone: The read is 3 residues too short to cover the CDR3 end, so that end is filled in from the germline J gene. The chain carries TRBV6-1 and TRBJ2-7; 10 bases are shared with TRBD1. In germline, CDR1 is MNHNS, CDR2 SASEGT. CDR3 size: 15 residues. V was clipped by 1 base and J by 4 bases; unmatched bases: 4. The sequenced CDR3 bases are TGTGCCAGCAGTGAAGGACAGGGGGCGTCTTACGAG. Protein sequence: CASSEGQGASYE. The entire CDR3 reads CASSEGQGASYEQYF.

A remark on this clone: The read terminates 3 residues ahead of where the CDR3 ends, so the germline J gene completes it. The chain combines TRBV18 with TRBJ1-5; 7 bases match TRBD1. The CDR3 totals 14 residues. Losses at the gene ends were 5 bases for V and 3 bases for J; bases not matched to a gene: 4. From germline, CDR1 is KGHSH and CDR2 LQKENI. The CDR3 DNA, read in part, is TGTGCCAGCTCAGCGGGACAGCACAATCAGCCC. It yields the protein CASSAGQHNQP. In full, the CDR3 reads CASSAGQHNQPQHF. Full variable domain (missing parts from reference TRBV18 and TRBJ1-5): NAGVMQNPRHLVRRRGQEARLRCSPMKGHSHVYWYRQLPEEGLKFMVYLQKENIIDESGMPKERFSAEFPKEGPSILRIQQVVRGDSAAYFCASSAGQHNQPQHFGDGTRLSIL.

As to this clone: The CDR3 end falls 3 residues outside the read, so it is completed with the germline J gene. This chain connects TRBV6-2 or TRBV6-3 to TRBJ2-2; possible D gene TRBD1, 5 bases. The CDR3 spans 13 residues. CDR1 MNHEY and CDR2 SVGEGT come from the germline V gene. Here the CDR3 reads CASRTSGANVLFF. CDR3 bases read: TGTGCCAGCCGCACTTCTGGGGCCAACGTG.

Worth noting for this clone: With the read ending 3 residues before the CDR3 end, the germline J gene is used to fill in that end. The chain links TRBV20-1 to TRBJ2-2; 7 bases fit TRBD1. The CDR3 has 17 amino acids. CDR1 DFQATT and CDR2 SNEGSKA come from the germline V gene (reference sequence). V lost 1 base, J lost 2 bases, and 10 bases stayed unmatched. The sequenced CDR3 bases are TGCAGTGCTAGAGTTTCAACCGGGACAGAAAACACCGGGGAG. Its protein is CSARVSTGTENTGE. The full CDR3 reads CSARVSTGTENTGELFF.

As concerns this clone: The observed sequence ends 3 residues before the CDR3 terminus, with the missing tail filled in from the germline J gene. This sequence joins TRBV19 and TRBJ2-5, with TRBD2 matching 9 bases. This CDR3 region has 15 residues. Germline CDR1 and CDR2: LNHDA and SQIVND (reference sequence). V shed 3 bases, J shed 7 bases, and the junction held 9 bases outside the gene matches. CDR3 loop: CASSMQAGGRPTQYF. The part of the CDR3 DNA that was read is TGTGCCAGTAGTATGCAAGCGGGGGGCCGACCGACC.

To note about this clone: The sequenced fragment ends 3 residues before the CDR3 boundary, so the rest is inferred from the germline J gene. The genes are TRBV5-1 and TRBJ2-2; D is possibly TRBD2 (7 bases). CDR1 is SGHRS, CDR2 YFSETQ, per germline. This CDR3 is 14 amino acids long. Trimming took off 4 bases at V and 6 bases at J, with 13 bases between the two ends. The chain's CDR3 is CASSPEGGAGELFF. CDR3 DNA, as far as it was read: TGCGCCAGCAGCCCGGAGGGGGGGGCCGGGGAG.

The DNA read from the CDR3 is TGTGCCAGCAGTGGGGACAGGGAAGGCAATCAGCCC. Translating it yields CASSGDREGNQP. The whole CDR3 protein is CASSGDREGNQPQHF. V and J are TRBV2 and TRBJ1-5; 9 bases match TRBD1. From the germline J gene comes the end of the CDR3, since the read stops 3 residues before it. Germline V CDR1 and CDR2: SNHLY, FYNNEI. The ends lost 4 bases at V and 2 bases at J; junction bases unmatched: 3. The CDR3 has 15 amino acids.

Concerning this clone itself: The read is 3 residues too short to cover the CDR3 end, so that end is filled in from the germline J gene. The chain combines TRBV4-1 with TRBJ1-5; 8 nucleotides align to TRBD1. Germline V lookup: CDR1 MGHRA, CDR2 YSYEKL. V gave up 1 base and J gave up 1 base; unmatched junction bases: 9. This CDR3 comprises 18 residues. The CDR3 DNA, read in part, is TGCGCCAGCAGCCAAGTGGCAGGGGGCTCGGGAAGCAATCAGCCC. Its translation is CASSQVAGGSGSNQP. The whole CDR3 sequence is CASSQVAGGSGSNQPQHF.